These 9 T cell receptor beta chains were sequenced from one sample in a study of T cell changes during pregnancy in multiple sclerosis. Profiling relied on immunoSEQ multiplex PCR, and the TCRdb table lists in-frame clones only, not all of them. Of about 79,000 clones in the sample, 90% to 95% are singletons; the top ten hold around 0.5%. This specimen was CD4+ T cells from peripheral blood mononuclear cells, taken in the second trimester of pregnancy. Every receptor here comes from a female donor with multiple sclerosis, enrolled in a pregnancy study.

The chain uses TRBV2 and TRBJ1-5; TRBD1 agrees at 8 bases. Looked up from germline, CDR1 is SNHLY and CDR2 is FYNNEI. Germline trimming cut 3 bases from V and 3 bases from J; bases unmatched to any gene: 4. The CDR3 contains 15 residues. In DNA form, the CDR3 reads TGTGCCAGCAGTGACCTGGACAGGGACAATCAGCCCCAGCATTTT. It encodes CASSDLDRDNQPQHF.

The chain carries TRBV5-1 and TRBJ1-2, with D maybe TRBD1 (6 bases). Germline CDR1 is SGHRS and CDR2 is YFSETQ. V lost 6 bases to trimming and J lost 2 bases, with 11 bases between them. This CDR3 has 13 residues. The DNA for the CDR3 is TGCGCCAGCAACGGGGGGCGAAACTATGGCTACACCTTC. Translation: CASNGGRNYGYTF.

The J gene is TRBJ2-7, the V gene TRBV9; D remains ambiguous. The CDR3 covers 13 residues. Per the germline V gene, CDR1 is SGDLS and CDR2 is YYNGEE. Trimming took 4 bases from V and 3 from J, leaving 11 bases between them. CDR3 loop: CASSRDINYEQYF. The CDR3 region has the DNA TGTGCCAGCAGCCGAGACATCAACTACGAGCAGTACTTC. Looking up the rest from reference TRBV9 and TRBJ2-7 gives the full variable domain: DSGVTQTPKHLITATGQRVTLRCSPRSGDLSVYWYQQSLDQGLQFLIQYYNGEERAKGNILERFSAQQFPDLHSELNLSSLELGDSALYFCASSRDINYEQYFGPGTRLTVT.

V gene TRBV19 combines with J gene TRBJ1-1, with 9 bases lining up with TRBD1. CDR1 LNHDA and CDR2 SQIVND come from the germline V gene (reference sequence). The CDR3 is 14 residues long. J lost 4 bases, V lost 5 bases, and 5 bases had no gene match. CDR3 sequence (DNA): TGTGCCAGTAGTGCGGACAGGGGCGGCACTGAAGCTTTCTTT. It encodes CASSADRGGTEAFF.

This chain joins TRBV4-3 and TRBJ2-3; TRBD2 aligns across 7 bases. The germline gives CDR1 LGHNA, CDR2 YSLEER. This CDR3 contains 16 residues. V was pared by 1 base and J by 2 bases, with 6 bases of the junction left unmatched. The CDR3 DNA reads TGCGCCAGCAGCCAAGGAGCGGGACCGTCCACAGATACGCAGTATTTT. Protein: CASSQGAGPSTDTQYF.

V usage is TRBV7-9 and J usage is TRBJ2-6; 8 bases are shared with TRBD1. CDR1 is SEHNR and CDR2 is FQNEAQ in the germline V gene (reference sequence). V gave up 5 bases and J gave up 2 bases; unmatched junction bases: 5. The CDR3 loop spans 16 amino acids. Here the CDR3 reads CASSLTGGPGANVLTF. CDR3 sequence (DNA): TGTGCCAGCAGCCTAACAGGGGGACCTGGGGCCAACGTCCTGACTTTC. The whole variable domain, filled in from reference TRBV7-9 and TRBJ2-6, reads DTGVSQNPRHKITKRGQNVTFRCDPISEHNRLYWYRQTLGQGPEFLTYFQNEAQLEKSRLLSDRFSAERPKGSFSTLEIQRTEQGDSAMYLCASSLTGGPGANVLTFGAGSRLTVL.

The chain carries TRBV19 and TRBJ2-6; 7 bases fit TRBD2. Germline values: CDR1 LNHDA, CDR2 SQIVND (reference sequence). This CDR3 comprises 17 residues. With V trimmed by 2 bases and J by 3 bases, 7 bases remained unmatched. CDR3 loop: CASSIRGRGVGANVLTF. The CDR3 coding sequence is TGTGCCAGTAGTATAAGAGGTCGGGGGGTTGGGGCCAACGTCCTGACTTTC.

This chain joins TRBV27 and TRBJ2-1; the D gene is possibly TRBD1 (7 bases). This CDR3 spans 16 amino acids. The V and J ends lost 9 bases and 1 base respectively, with 19 bases between them. Germline V gene data show CDR1 as MNHEY and CDR2 as SMNVEV (reference sequence). The DNA of the CDR3 is TGTGCCAGAAGCAGGGGGGAAGACCGTTCCTACAATGAGCAGTTCTTC. Translation gives CARSRGEDRSYNEQFF.

V is TRBV7-8 and J is TRBJ1-2; 8 bases agree with TRBD1. Germline lookup yields CDR1 SGHVS and CDR2 FQNEAQ. V lost 0 bases to trimming and J lost 3 bases; unmatched junction nucleotides: 6. This CDR3 has 16 amino acids. The CDR3 nucleotides are TGTGCCAGCAGCTTAGCGCGGTCAGGGGGCGACTATGGCTACACCTTC. It is translated as CASSLARSGGDYGYTF.